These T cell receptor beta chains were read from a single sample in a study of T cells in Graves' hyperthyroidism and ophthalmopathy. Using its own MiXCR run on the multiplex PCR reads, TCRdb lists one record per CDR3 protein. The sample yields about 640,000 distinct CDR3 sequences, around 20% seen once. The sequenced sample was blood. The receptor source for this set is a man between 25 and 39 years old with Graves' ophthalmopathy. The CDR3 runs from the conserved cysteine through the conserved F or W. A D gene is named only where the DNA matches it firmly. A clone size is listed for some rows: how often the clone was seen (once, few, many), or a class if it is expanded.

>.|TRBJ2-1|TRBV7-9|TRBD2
CASSLAAGSGRGSYNEQFF
TGTGCCAGCAGCTTAGCCGCGGGGAGCGGGAGAGGGTCCTACAATGAGCAGTTCTTC
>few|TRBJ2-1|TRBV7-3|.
CASSSSSGQRYNEQFF
TGTGCCAGCAGCTCGTCCTCTGGACAGAGATACAATGAGCAGTTCTTC
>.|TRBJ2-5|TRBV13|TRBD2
CASSLGSGRAGKTQYF
TGTGCCAGCAGCTTGGGGTCCGGGAGGGCCGGTAAGACCCAGTACTTC
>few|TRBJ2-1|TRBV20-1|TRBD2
CSAQLAPSSYNEQFF
TGCAGTGCCCAACTAGCGCCTAGCTCCTACAATGAGCAGTTCTTC
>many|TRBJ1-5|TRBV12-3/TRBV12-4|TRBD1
CASSLSGGPNSNQPQHF
TGTGCCAGCAGTTTGTCAGGGGGCCCCAATAGCAATCAGCCCCAGCATTTT
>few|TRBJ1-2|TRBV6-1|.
CASGQVKVNYGYTF
TGTGCCAGCGGCCAGGTGAAGGTTAACTATGGCTACACCTTC
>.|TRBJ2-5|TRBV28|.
CASTSEGRMETQYF
TGTGCCAGCACGAGCGAAGGACGGATGGAGACCCAGTACTTC
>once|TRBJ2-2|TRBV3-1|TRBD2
CASSQIGLAGWELFF
TGTGCCAGCAGCCAAATCGGACTAGCGGGTTGGGAGCTGTTTTTT
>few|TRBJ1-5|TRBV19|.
CASSTPYRAPNQPQHF
TGTGCCAGTAGTACGCCCTACAGGGCGCCCAATCAGCCCCAGCATTTT
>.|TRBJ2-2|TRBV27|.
CASSALTRSITGELLF
TGTGCCAGCAGCGCCCTGACAAGGAGCATCACCGGGGAGCTGCTTTTT
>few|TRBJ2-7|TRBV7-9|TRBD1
CASSLGTGLLYEQYF
TGTGCCAGCAGCTTAGGGACAGGGCTCTTGTACGAGCAGTACTTC
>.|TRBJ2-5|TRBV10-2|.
CASSGQQAHQETQYF
TGCGCCAGCAGTGGTCAGCAAGCCCACCAAGAGACCCAGTACTTC
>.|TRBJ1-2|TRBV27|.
CASSFTGARRDYGYTF
TGTGCCAGCAGTTTCACGGGCGCTCGGCGGGACTATGGCTACACCTTC
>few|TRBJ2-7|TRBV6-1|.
CASSPGASESSYEQYF
TGTGCCAGCAGCCCGGGGGCTAGCGAAAGCTCCTACGAGCAGTACTTC
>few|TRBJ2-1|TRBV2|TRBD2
CASSFSGRMDEQFF
TGTGCCAGCAGTTTTAGCGGGAGAATGGATGAGCAGTTCTTC
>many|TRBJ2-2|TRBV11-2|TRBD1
CASSLGSGTANTGELFF
TGTGCCAGCAGCTTAGGGTCCGGGACAGCTAACACCGGGGAGCTGTTTTTT
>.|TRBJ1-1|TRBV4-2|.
CASKLGAGNTEAFF
TGTGCCAGCAAATTGGGGGCAGGGAACACTGAAGCTTTCTTT
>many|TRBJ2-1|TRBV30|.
CAWRTFSYNEQFF
TGTGCCTGGAGGACTTTTTCGTACAATGAGCAGTTCTTC
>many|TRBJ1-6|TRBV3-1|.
CASSGKVYNSPLHF
TGTGCCAGCAGCGGCAAAGTGTATAATTCACCCCTCCACTTT
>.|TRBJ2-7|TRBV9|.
CASSVGGGTQSYEQYF
TGTGCCAGCAGCGTAGGGGGCGGGACACAATCCTACGAGCAGTACTTC
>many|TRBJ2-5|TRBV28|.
CASSLWTDQETQYF
TGTGCCAGCAGTTTATGGACGGACCAAGAGACCCAGTACTTC
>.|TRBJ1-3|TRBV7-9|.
CASSYRGGSGNTIYF
TGTGCCAGCAGCTACCGTGGAGGCTCTGGAAACACCATATATTTT
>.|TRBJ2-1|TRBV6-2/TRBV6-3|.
CASNLGNEQFF
TGTGCCAGCAATCTGGGGAATGAGCAGTTCTTC
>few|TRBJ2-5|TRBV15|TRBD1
CATTAWTGDQETQYF
TGTGCCACCACCGCCTGGACAGGGGACCAAGAGACCCAGTACTTC
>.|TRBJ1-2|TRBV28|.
CASSLDSANYGYTF
TGTGCCAGCAGTTTGGACAGCGCTAACTATGGCTACACCTTC
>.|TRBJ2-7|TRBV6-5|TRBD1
CANSYSRDREGRDEQYF
TGTGCCAACAGTTACTCCCGGGACAGGGAGGGTCGGGACGAGCAGTACTTC
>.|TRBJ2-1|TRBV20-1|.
CSASGRDNEQFF
TGCAGTGCCTCGGGTAGGGACAATGAGCAGTTCTTC
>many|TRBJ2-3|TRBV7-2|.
CASSSQDLGTDTQYF
TGTGCCAGCAGCTCACAGGATCTAGGAACAGATACGCAGTATTTT
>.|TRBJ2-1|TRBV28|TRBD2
CASRESGRPYNEQFF
TGTGCCAGCAGAGAGAGCGGGAGGCCCTACAATGAGCAGTTCTTC
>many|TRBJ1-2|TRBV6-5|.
CASSYKQGGGYTF
TGTGCCAGCAGTTACAAACAGGGAGGCGGCTACACCTTC
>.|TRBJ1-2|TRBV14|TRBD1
CASNRDRMDGYTF
TGTGCCAGCAACCGGGACAGGATGGATGGCTACACCTTC
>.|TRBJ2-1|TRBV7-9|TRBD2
CASSSTQSSGRAYEQFF
TGTGCCAGCAGCTCAACTCAATCTAGCGGGAGGGCGTATGAGCAGTTCTTC
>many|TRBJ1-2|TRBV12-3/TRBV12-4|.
CATLSRGQPRANYGYTF
TGTGCCACCTTATCTCGGGGGCAGCCGCGAGCTAACTATGGCTACACCTTC
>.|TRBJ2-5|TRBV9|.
CASSGSNARQRQETQYF
TGTGCCAGCAGCGGTAGTAACGCGAGACAGAGACAAGAGACCCAGTACTTC
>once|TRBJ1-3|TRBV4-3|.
CASSQEVSGSASGNTIYF
TGCGCCAGCAGCCAAGAGGTCTCAGGGAGCGCTTCTGGAAACACCATATATTTT
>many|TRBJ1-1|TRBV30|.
CAWSVLQGRAFF
TGTGCCTGGAGTGTACTCCAGGGAAGAGCTTTCTTT
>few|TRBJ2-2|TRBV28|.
CASSYSGVTGELFF
TGTGCCAGCAGCTATTCAGGGGTGACCGGGGAGCTGTTTTTT
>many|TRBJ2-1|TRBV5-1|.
CATSDRYNEQFF
TGCGCCACCTCGGACCGCTACAATGAGCAGTTCTTC
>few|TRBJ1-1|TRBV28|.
CASRPAVDRFEAFF
TGTGCCAGCAGGCCTGCCGTGGACAGATTTGAAGCTTTCTTT
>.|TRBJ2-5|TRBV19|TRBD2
CASSIVIGRAFETQYF
TGTGCCAGTAGTATAGTGATCGGGAGGGCCTTTGAGACCCAGTACTTC
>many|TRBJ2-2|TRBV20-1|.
CSARDPSRPSNTGELFF
TGCAGTGCTAGAGATCCTTCCAGACCCTCGAACACCGGGGAGCTGTTTTTT
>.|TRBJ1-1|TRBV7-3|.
CASSLTGAAGNTEAFF
TGTGCCAGCAGCTTAACAGGGGCGGCCGGAAACACTGAAGCTTTCTTT
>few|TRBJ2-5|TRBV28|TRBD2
CASSTMRGDQETQYF
TGTGCCAGCAGTACGATGCGGGGGGATCAAGAGACCCAGTACTTC
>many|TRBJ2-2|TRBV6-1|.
CASRLGTGELFF
TGTGCCAGCCGCCTAGGCACCGGGGAGCTGTTTTTT
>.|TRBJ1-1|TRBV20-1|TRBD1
CSATRTGTLNTEAFF
TGCAGTGCCACCCGGACAGGAACCTTGAACACTGAAGCTTTCTTT
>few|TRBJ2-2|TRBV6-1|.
CASRTGPNTGELFF
TGTGCCAGCAGGACAGGTCCGAACACCGGGGAGCTGTTTTTT
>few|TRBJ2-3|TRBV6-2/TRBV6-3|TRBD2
CASSTTSGSPDTQYF
TGTGCCAGCAGTACGACTAGCGGGAGCCCAGATACGCAGTATTTT
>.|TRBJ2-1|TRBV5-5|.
CASSWGQIGNEQFF
TGTGCCAGCAGTTGGGGGCAAATTGGCAATGAGCAGTTCTTC
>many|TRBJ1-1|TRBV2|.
CASHRVADTEAFF
TGTGCCAGCCACAGGGTAGCGGACACTGAAGCTTTCTTT